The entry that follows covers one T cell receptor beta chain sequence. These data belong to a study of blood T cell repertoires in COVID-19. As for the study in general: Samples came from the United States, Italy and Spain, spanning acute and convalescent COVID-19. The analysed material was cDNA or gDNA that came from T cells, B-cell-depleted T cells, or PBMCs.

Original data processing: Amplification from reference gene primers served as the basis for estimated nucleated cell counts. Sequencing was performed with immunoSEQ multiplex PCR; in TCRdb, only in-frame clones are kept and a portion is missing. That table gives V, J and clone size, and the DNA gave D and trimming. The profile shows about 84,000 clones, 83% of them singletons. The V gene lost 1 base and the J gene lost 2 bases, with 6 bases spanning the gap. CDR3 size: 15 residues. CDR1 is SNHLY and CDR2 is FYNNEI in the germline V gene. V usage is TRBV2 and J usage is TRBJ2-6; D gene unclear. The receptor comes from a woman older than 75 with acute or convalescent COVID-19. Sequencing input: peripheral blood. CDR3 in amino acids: CASSEEAAGANVLTF. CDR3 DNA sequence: TGTGCCAGCAGTGAAGAGGCGGCTGGGGCCAACGTCCTGACTTTC.